These T cell receptor beta chains were read from a single sample in a study of post-analysis software for immune sequencing data. TCRdb called the PCR reads again in MiXCR, with one record for every CDR3 protein. This sample has about 770,000 distinct CDR3 sequences, with around 45% found just once. What was sequenced was blood. These receptors originate from a girl between 5 and 17 years old with multiple sclerosis. Each CDR3 is given with its conserved first and last residue. Each record gives: clone size, V gene, CDR3 length, J gene, D gene, CDR3 protein, CDR3 DNA. D genes are given only for firm matches. Part of the rows lack a size; the others show once, few, many or a class for expanded clones.

abundance: few
v_gene: TRBV12-3/TRBV12-4
len: 14
j_gene: TRBJ1-5
d_gene: -
CDR3aa: CASSLSHRGQPQHF
CDR3nt: TGTGCCAGCAGTTTATCGCACAGAGGCCAGCCCCAGCATTTT

abundance: -
v_gene: TRBV20-1
len: 16
j_gene: TRBJ2-1
d_gene: TRBD2
CDR3aa: CRARLAAIHSYNEQFF
CDR3nt: TGCAGGGCCCGGCTAGCGGCGATACACTCCTACAATGAGCAGTTCTTC

abundance: -
v_gene: TRBV27
len: 16
j_gene: TRBJ2-7
d_gene: -
CDR3aa: CASSLGRLSYDYEQYF
CDR3nt: TGTGCCAGCAGTTTGGGGCGGCTCTCGTACGACTACGAGCAGTACTTC

abundance: -
v_gene: TRBV12-3/TRBV12-4
len: 11
j_gene: TRBJ1-2
d_gene: TRBD1
CDR3aa: CASRRTGGYTF
CDR3nt: TGTGCCAGCAGAAGGACAGGAGGCTACACCTTC

abundance: -
v_gene: TRBV3-1
len: 14
j_gene: TRBJ1-2
d_gene: TRBD1
CDR3aa: CASSQSGQGVFYTF
CDR3nt: TGTGCCAGCAGCCAATCGGGACAGGGTGTTTTCTACACCTTC

abundance: -
v_gene: TRBV20-1
len: 15
j_gene: TRBJ2-1
d_gene: -
CDR3aa: CSAPGDLFSYNEQFF
CDR3nt: TGCAGTGCGCCCGGCGATTTATTCTCCTACAATGAGCAGTTCTTC

abundance: -
v_gene: TRBV5-1
len: 15
j_gene: TRBJ1-1
d_gene: -
CDR3aa: CASSSGRIKITEAFF
CDR3nt: TGCGCCAGCAGCTCGGGACGGATCAAGATCACTGAAGCTTTCTTT

abundance: -
v_gene: TRBV20-1
len: 11
j_gene: TRBJ1-1
d_gene: TRBD1
CDR3aa: CSALTGVRAFF
CDR3nt: TGCAGTGCACTTACAGGGGTGAGGGCTTTCTTT

abundance: -
v_gene: TRBV28
len: 13
j_gene: TRBJ1-2
d_gene: -
CDR3aa: CASSLSRTYGYTF
CDR3nt: TGTGCCAGCAGTTTATCTAGAACATATGGCTACACCTTC

abundance: -
v_gene: TRBV29-1
len: 13
j_gene: TRBJ2-1
d_gene: -
CDR3aa: CSVVPRGENEQFF
CDR3nt: TGCAGCGTTGTACCCAGGGGTGAAAATGAGCAGTTCTTC

abundance: -
v_gene: TRBV29-1
len: 13
j_gene: TRBJ2-7
d_gene: TRBD2
CDR3aa: CSVGSGRTYEQYF
CDR3nt: TGCAGCGTTGGCAGCGGGAGGACCTACGAGCAGTACTTC

abundance: few
v_gene: TRBV24-1
len: 15
j_gene: TRBJ2-1
d_gene: -
CDR3aa: CATRGNGNGANEQFF
CDR3nt: TGTGCCACCAGAGGCAATGGCAATGGGGCCAATGAGCAGTTCTTC

abundance: -
v_gene: TRBV12-3/TRBV12-4
len: 15
j_gene: TRBJ1-4
d_gene: -
CDR3aa: CASSLTTVLGEKLFF
CDR3nt: TGTGCCAGCAGCCTTACGACAGTTCTAGGGGAAAAACTGTTTTTT

abundance: -
v_gene: TRBV12-5
len: 16
j_gene: TRBJ2-1
d_gene: -
CDR3aa: CASGSVRVDGNNEQFF
CDR3nt: TGTGCTAGTGGTTCAGTCAGGGTAGACGGGAACAATGAGCAGTTCTTC

abundance: -
v_gene: TRBV7-9
len: 14
j_gene: TRBJ1-2
d_gene: TRBD1
CDR3aa: CASSFKGAGYGYTF
CDR3nt: TGTGCCAGCAGCTTCAAGGGGGCTGGCTATGGCTACACCTTC

abundance: few
v_gene: TRBV20-1
len: 15
j_gene: TRBJ2-7
d_gene: -
CDR3aa: CSAREPPGSTGEQYF
CDR3nt: TGCAGTGCTAGAGAACCGCCGGGGAGTACAGGGGAGCAGTACTTC

abundance: -
v_gene: TRBV7-2
len: 13
j_gene: TRBJ2-3
d_gene: -
CDR3aa: CASLGDGGDTQYF
CDR3nt: TGTGCCAGCTTAGGTGATGGGGGGGATACGCAGTATTTT

abundance: -
v_gene: TRBV7-8
len: 13
j_gene: TRBJ2-2
d_gene: -
CDR3aa: CASSPFEAGELFF
CDR3nt: TGTGCCAGCAGCCCCTTTGAGGCCGGGGAGCTGTTTTTT

abundance: -
v_gene: TRBV27
len: 14
j_gene: TRBJ1-2
d_gene: TRBD1
CDR3aa: CASSPGQGVYGYTF
CDR3nt: TGTGCCAGCAGTCCGGGACAGGGCGTCTATGGCTACACCTTC

abundance: -
v_gene: TRBV6-6
len: 15
j_gene: TRBJ2-1
d_gene: TRBD2
CDR3aa: CASSYSGGGYNEQFF
CDR3nt: TGTGCCAGCAGTTACTCCGGGGGGGGGTACAATGAGCAGTTCTTC

abundance: few
v_gene: TRBV12-3/TRBV12-4
len: 16
j_gene: TRBJ2-7
d_gene: TRBD2
CDR3aa: CASSRRLADSSYEQYF
CDR3nt: TGTGCCAGCAGCAGAAGACTAGCGGACAGCTCCTACGAGCAGTACTTC

abundance: -
v_gene: TRBV20-1
len: 14
j_gene: TRBJ2-1
d_gene: TRBD2
CDR3aa: CSALLAVLGNEQFF
CDR3nt: TGCAGTGCGTTACTAGCGGTTCTCGGCAATGAGCAGTTCTTC

abundance: -
v_gene: TRBV20-1
len: 17
j_gene: TRBJ2-3
d_gene: -
CDR3aa: CSAPDNIPGFDTDTQYF
CDR3nt: TGCAGTGCTCCCGATAATATTCCCGGCTTCGACACAGATACGCAGTATTTT

abundance: few
v_gene: TRBV5-6
len: 17
j_gene: TRBJ2-3
d_gene: TRBD2
CDR3aa: CASSSGTSGRVGDTQYF
CDR3nt: TGTGCCAGCAGCTCTGGGACTAGCGGGAGGGTAGGAGATACGCAGTATTTT

abundance: -
v_gene: TRBV28
len: 15
j_gene: TRBJ2-7
d_gene: -
CDR3aa: CASSWPPGTSYEQYF
CDR3nt: TGTGCCAGCAGTTGGCCCCCGGGCACCTCCTACGAGCAGTACTTC

abundance: -
v_gene: TRBV5-1
len: 19
j_gene: TRBJ2-3
d_gene: TRBD2
CDR3aa: CASSLGLAGGPGARDTQYF
CDR3nt: TGCGCCAGCAGCTTGGGGCTAGCGGGAGGCCCCGGTGCCCGAGATACGCAGTATTTT

abundance: -
v_gene: TRBV20-1
len: 15
j_gene: TRBJ2-1
d_gene: TRBD2
CDR3aa: CSARGLAEAYNEQFF
CDR3nt: TGCAGTGCTAGAGGACTAGCGGAGGCCTACAATGAGCAGTTCTTC

abundance: -
v_gene: TRBV6-5
len: 16
j_gene: TRBJ1-6
d_gene: -
CDR3aa: CASSSRVSSYNSPLHF
CDR3nt: TGTGCCAGCAGTTCCAGGGTTAGCTCCTATAATTCACCCCTCCACTTT

abundance: -
v_gene: TRBV20-1
len: 14
j_gene: TRBJ1-4
d_gene: -
CDR3aa: CSARGAVGDEKLFF
CDR3nt: TGCAGTGCAAGGGGGGCCGTAGGGGATGAAAAACTGTTTTTT

abundance: -
v_gene: TRBV12-3/TRBV12-4
len: 14
j_gene: TRBJ1-2
d_gene: -
CDR3aa: CASSPGTPTNGYTF
CDR3nt: TGTGCCAGCAGTCCCGGGACACCAACAAATGGCTACACCTTC

abundance: few
v_gene: TRBV10-3
len: 14
j_gene: TRBJ2-7
d_gene: TRBD1
CDR3aa: CAISAATGGYEQYF
CDR3nt: TGTGCCATCAGTGCGGCGACAGGGGGCTACGAGCAGTACTTC

abundance: few
v_gene: TRBV29-1
len: 13
j_gene: TRBJ2-1
d_gene: -
CDR3aa: CSVEEERPNEQFF
CDR3nt: TGCAGCGTTGAGGAAGAGCGGCCCAATGAGCAGTTCTTC

abundance: few
v_gene: TRBV5-1
len: 15
j_gene: TRBJ2-1
d_gene: -
CDR3aa: CASRRGGAIYNEQFF
CDR3nt: TGCGCCAGCAGACGCGGGGGCGCGATCTACAATGAGCAGTTCTTC

abundance: -
v_gene: TRBV7-2
len: 16
j_gene: TRBJ1-1
d_gene: -
CDR3aa: CASSLGGARGNTEAFF
CDR3nt: TGTGCCAGCAGCTTAGGGGGAGCCCGGGGGAACACTGAAGCTTTCTTT

abundance: -
v_gene: TRBV6-5
len: 13
j_gene: TRBJ1-2
d_gene: -
CDR3aa: CASNPLGGYGYTF
CDR3nt: TGTGCCAGCAACCCCCTAGGGGGATATGGCTACACCTTC

abundance: -
v_gene: TRBV9
len: 14
j_gene: TRBJ2-7
d_gene: -
CDR3aa: CASSVGTGSVEQYF
CDR3nt: TGTGCCAGCAGCGTAGGAACAGGGTCGGTCGAGCAGTACTTC

abundance: -
v_gene: TRBV20-1
len: 17
j_gene: TRBJ2-1
d_gene: TRBD2
CDR3aa: CSASGPGLAGGVDEQFF
CDR3nt: TGCAGTGCTAGTGGCCCCGGGCTGGCGGGAGGAGTTGATGAGCAGTTCTTC

abundance: few
v_gene: TRBV4-3
len: 14
j_gene: TRBJ2-1
d_gene: -
CDR3aa: CASSQDLGPNEQFF
CDR3nt: TGCGCCAGCAGCCAAGATTTAGGCCCCAATGAGCAGTTCTTC

abundance: -
v_gene: TRBV9
len: 16
j_gene: TRBJ2-1
d_gene: TRBD1
CDR3aa: CASSTRTGGPYNEQFF
CDR3nt: TGTGCCAGCAGCACGCGGACAGGGGGCCCCTACAATGAGCAGTTCTTC

abundance: -
v_gene: TRBV28
len: 15
j_gene: TRBJ1-2
d_gene: -
CDR3aa: CATLSPRDGRDGYTF
CDR3nt: TGTGCCACACTCAGCCCCCGGGACGGGCGGGATGGCTACACCTTC

abundance: -
v_gene: TRBV20-1
len: 14
j_gene: TRBJ2-7
d_gene: -
CDR3aa: CSATITGQGVEQYF
CDR3nt: TGCAGTGCTACCATCACCGGGCAGGGCGTCGAGCAGTACTTC

abundance: few
v_gene: TRBV7-2
len: 16
j_gene: TRBJ2-3
d_gene: -
CDR3aa: CASSSRGTLSTDTQYF
CDR3nt: TGTGCCAGCAGCTCTAGAGGGACATTGAGCACAGATACGCAGTATTTT

abundance: -
v_gene: TRBV6-2/TRBV6-3
len: 16
j_gene: TRBJ2-5
d_gene: -
CDR3aa: CASSLRRTAIQETQYF
CDR3nt: TGTGCCAGCAGCTTACGAAGAACAGCCATACAAGAGACCCAGTACTTC